This T cell receptor (beta chain) was obtained from a study of PD-1 blockade in classical Hodgkin lymphoma. Each patient's relapse followed autologous stem cell transplantation, and brentuximab vedotin exposure varied. The assay was immunoSEQ multiplex PCR, and TCRdb's table has in-frame clones only and misses some. Here the sample spans 72,000 or so clones, 90% to 95% being singletons. The material was peripheral blood mononuclear cells (PBMCs), obtained at baseline. This sequence originates from a human donor with classical Hodgkin lymphoma.

CDR3 region: CASSLGEAVAGGSYEQYF. CDR3 DNA sequence: TGTGCCAGCAGCTTAGGGGAGGCTGTAGCGGGGGGTTCCTACGAGCAGTACTTC. V and J are TRBV7-6 and TRBJ2-7, with 10 bases matching TRBD2. Trimming cost V 1 base and J 1 base; bases outside gene matches: 10. The CDR3 is 18 amino acids. The germline CDR1 and CDR2 sequences are SGHVS and FNYEAQ.